This TCR beta chain was obtained from a study of blood T cell repertoires in COVID-19. The CDR3 runs 15 residues. V was pared by 1 base and J by 4 bases, with 3 bases of the junction left unmatched. From germline, CDR1 is SGHNT and CDR2 YENEEA. Repertoires were generated with immunoSEQ multiplex PCR, while TCRdb's copy carries only in-frame clones and drops some. This sample has 150,000 to 180,000 clones, with 65% to 90% found just once. The sequenced sample consisted of peripheral blood. The chain combines TRBV11-3 with TRBJ1-1, with 10 bases lining up with TRBD1. This TCR derives from a woman in her sixties with COVID-19, enrolled during active disease. The CDR3 here is CASSLGGQGGTEAFF. CDR3 in DNA: TGTGCCAGCAGCTTAGGTGGACAGGGGGGCACTGAAGCTTTCTTT.